This T cell receptor beta chain emerged from a study of cytomegalovirus exposure and HLA in healthy donors. Study outcomes and limitations: For most TCR beta V segments, an earlier analysis put the productive rate at about 87% or about 30% of the time. Most TCR sequences proved rare, with some public TCRs found in many donors.

Concerning this clone: The antigen remains undetermined.

The PCR used 60 Vbeta and 13 Jbeta primers. The repertoire was sequenced with immunoSEQ multiplex PCR; TCRdb's copy has only in-frame clones and lacks some. The table includes approximately 88,000 clones, approximately 71% detected once. It was healthy bone marrow donors who served as donors. V lost 4 bases to trimming and J lost 2 bases, with 15 bases between them. This CDR3 has 15 amino acids. The germline gives CDR1 SGHNT, CDR2 YYREEE (reference sequence). Material for sequencing was PBMCs. The rearrangement joins TRBV5-4 to TRBJ2-5; TRBD1 might be the D (6 bases). This receptor was identified in a man between 25 and 39 years old in good health and CMV-seronegative. The CDR3 protein is CASSPGAGVQETQYF. DNA of the CDR3: TGTGCCAGCAGCCCCGGGGCAGGGGTTCAAGAGACCCAGTACTTC.